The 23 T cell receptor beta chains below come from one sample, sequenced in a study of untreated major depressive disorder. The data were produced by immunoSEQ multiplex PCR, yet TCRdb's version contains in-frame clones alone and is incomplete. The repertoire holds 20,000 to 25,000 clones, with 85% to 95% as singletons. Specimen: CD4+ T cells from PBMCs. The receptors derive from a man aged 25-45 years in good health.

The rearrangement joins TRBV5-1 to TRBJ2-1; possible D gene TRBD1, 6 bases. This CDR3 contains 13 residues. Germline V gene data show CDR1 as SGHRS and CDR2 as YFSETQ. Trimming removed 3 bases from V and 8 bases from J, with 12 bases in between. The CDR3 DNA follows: TGCGCCAGCAGCTCCCCGGACAGACATGAGCAGTTCTTC. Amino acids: CASSSPDRHEQFF.

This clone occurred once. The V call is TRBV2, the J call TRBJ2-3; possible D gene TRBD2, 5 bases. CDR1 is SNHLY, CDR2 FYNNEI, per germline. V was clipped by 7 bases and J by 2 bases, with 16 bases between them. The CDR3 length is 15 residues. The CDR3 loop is CASISAWRYTDTQYF. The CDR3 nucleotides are TGTGCCAGCATAAGTGCGTGGAGGTACACAGATACGCAGTATTTT.

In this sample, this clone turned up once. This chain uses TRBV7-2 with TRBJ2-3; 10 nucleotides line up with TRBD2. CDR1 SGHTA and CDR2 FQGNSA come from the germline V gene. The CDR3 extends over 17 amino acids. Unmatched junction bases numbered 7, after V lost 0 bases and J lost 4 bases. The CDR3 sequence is CASSLAWLAGAADTQYF. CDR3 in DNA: TGTGCCAGCAGCTTAGCGTGGCTAGCGGGAGCCGCAGATACGCAGTATTTT.

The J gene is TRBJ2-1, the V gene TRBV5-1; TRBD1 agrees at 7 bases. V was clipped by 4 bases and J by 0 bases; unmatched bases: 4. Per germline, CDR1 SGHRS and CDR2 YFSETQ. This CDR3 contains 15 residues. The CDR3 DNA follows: TGCGCCAGCAGCCTGGGGGACAGCTCCTACAATGAGCAGTTCTTC. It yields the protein CASSLGDSSYNEQFF.

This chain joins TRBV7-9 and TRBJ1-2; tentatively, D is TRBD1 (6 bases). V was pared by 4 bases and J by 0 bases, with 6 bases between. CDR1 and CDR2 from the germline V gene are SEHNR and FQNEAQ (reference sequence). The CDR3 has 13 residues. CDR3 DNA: TGTGCCAGCAGCTGGGACACTAACTATGGCTACACCTTC. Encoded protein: CASSWDTNYGYTF.

Written as DNA, the CDR3 is TGTGCCAGCAGCTTGGGCACAGGGGGCCGGCAGCCCCAGCATTTT. Amino acid sequence: CASSLGTGGRQPQHF. The rearrangement links TRBV7-8 to TRBJ1-5; 9 nucleotides line up with TRBD1. There are 15 residues in the CDR3. The ends lost 3 bases at V and 7 bases at J; junction bases unmatched: 7. Germline CDR1 and CDR2: SGHVS and FQNEAQ.

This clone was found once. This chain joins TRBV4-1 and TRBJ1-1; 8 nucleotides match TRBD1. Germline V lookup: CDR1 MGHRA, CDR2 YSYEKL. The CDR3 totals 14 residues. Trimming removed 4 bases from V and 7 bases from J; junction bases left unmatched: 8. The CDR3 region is CASSPQTGVFEAFF. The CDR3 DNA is TGCGCCAGCAGCCCCCAGACAGGGGTGTTTGAAGCTTTCTTT.

This CDR3 is CASSPGTNYGYTF. In nucleotides, the CDR3 is TGTGCCAGCTCACCAGGGACTAACTATGGCTACACCTTC. The rearrangement uses TRBV18 and TRBJ1-2, with D unclear. Between the trimmed V and J ends, which lost 2 bases and 0 bases, there was a span of 4 bases. CDR1 is KGHSH and CDR2 is LQKENI in the germline V gene. There are 13 residues in the CDR3.

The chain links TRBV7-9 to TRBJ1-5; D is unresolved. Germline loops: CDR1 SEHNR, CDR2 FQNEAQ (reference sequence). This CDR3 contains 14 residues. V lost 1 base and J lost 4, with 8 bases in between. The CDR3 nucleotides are TGTGCCAGCAGCTTAGGGCAAGGAAATCAGCCCCAGCATTTT. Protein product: CASSLGQGNQPQHF.

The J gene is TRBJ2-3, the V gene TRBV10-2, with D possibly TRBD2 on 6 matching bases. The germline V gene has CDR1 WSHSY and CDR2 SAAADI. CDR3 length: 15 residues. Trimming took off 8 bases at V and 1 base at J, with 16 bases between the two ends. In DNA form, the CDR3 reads TGCGCCAGCGGCCTGGGAGGAACAGGCACAGATACGCAGTATTTT. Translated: CASGLGGTGTDTQYF.

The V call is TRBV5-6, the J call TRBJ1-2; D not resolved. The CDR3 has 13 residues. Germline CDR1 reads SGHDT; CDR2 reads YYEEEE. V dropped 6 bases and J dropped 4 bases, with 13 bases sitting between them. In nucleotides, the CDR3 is TGTGCCAGCACCCCCGCCGGACTCTATGGCTACACCTTC. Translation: CASTPAGLYGYTF.

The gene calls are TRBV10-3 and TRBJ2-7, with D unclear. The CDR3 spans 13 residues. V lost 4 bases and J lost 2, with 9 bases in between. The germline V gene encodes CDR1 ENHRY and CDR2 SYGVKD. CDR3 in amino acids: CAISVGRPYEQYF. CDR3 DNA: TGTGCCATCAGTGTTGGACGCCCCTACGAGCAGTACTTC.

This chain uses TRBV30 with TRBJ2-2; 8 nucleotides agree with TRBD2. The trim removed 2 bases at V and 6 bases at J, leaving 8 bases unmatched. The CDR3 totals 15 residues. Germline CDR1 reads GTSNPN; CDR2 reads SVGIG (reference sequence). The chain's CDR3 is CAWSWAGGFPGELFF. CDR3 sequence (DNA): TGTGCCTGGAGTTGGGCGGGGGGATTCCCCGGGGAGCTGTTTTTT. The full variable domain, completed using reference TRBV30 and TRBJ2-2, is SQTIHQWPATLVQPVGSPLSLECTVEGTSNPNLYWYRQAAGRGLQLLFYSVGIGQISSEVPQNLSASRPQDRQFILSSKKLLLSDSGFYLCAWSWAGGFPGELFFGEGSRLTVL.

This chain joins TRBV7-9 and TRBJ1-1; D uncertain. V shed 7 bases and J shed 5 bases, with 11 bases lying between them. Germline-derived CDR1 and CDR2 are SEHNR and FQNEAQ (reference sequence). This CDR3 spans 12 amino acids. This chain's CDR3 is CASTRVRTEAFF. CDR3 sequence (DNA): TGTGCCAGCACCCGGGTTCGGACTGAAGCTTTCTTT.

The CDR3 coding sequence is TGCGCCAGCAGCCAGCGCACAGGGAGGTCGATGAACACCGGGGAGCTGTTTTTT. As protein: CASSQRTGRSMNTGELFF. This chain connects TRBV4-1 to TRBJ2-2; D is tentatively TRBD1 or TRBD2 (6 bases each). Germline V gene sequence: CDR1 MGHRA, CDR2 YSYEKL. Deletions cut 3 bases from V and 1 base from J, with 18 bases between. CDR3 length: 18 amino acids.

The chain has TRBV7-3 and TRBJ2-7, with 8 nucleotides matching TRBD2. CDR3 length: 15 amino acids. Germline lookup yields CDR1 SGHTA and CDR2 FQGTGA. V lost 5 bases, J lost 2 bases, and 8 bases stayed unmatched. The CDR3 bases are TGTGCCAGCAGCCTCCTGGCGGGGGGCACCTACGAGCAGTACTTC. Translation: CASSLLAGGTYEQYF.

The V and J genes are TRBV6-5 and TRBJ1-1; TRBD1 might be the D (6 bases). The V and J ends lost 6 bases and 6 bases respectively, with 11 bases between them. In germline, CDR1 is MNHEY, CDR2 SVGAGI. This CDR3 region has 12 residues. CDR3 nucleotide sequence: TGTGCCAGCAGCGCAGGGGAAGCTGAAGCTTTCTTT. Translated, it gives CASSAGEAEAFF.

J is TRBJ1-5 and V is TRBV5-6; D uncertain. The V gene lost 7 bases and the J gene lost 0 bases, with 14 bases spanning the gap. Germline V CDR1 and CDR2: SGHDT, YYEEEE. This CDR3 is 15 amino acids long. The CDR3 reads CASSTTEYSNQPQHF. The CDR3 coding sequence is TGTGCCAGCTCGACGACGGAATATAGCAATCAGCCCCAGCATTTT.

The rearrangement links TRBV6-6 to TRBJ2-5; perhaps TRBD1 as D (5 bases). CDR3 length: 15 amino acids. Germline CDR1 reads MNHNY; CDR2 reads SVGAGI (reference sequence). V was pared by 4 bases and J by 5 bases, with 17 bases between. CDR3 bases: TGTGCCAGCAGTTTATGGGGCCCCTACGGGGAGACCCAGTACTTC. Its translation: CASSLWGPYGETQYF.

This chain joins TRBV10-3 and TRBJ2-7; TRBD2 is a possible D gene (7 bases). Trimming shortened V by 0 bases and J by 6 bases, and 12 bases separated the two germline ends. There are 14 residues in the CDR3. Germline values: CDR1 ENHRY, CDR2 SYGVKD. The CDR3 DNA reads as TGTGCCATCAGTGAGTCAGGGGGAGGGTTCGAGCAGTACTTC. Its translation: CAISESGGGFEQYF.

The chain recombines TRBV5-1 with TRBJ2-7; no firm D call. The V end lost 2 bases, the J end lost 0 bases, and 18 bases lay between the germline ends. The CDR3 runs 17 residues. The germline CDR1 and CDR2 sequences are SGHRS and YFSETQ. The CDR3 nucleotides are TGCGCCAGCAGCTTTGAGCCCTATCTGCAGAGCTCCTACGAGCAGTACTTC. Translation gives CASSFEPYLQSSYEQYF.

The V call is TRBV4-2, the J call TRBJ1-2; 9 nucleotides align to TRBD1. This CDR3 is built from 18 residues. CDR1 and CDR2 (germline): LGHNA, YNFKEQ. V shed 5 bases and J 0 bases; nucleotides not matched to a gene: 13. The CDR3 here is CASSTQPGTGTSNYGYTF. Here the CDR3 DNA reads TGTGCCAGCAGCACACAACCCGGGACAGGGACTTCTAACTATGGCTACACCTTC.

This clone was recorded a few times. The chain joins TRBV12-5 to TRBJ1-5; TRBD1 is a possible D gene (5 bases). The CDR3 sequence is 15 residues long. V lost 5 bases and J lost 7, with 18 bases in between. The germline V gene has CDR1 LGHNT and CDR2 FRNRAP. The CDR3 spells CASGLGTPRGQPQHF. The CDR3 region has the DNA TGTGCTAGTGGTCTCGGGACCCCTCGGGGGCAGCCCCAGCATTTT.